A selection of T cell receptor beta chains follows, all from one sample in a study of blood T cell repertoires in COVID-19. TCRdb's table, derived via immunoSEQ multiplex PCR, lists solely in-frame clones and lacks some. The sample yields roughly 150,000 clones, approximately 90% seen once. The source material was peripheral blood. Receptors were obtained from a human donor in a cohort sampled during active COVID-19. The conserved cysteine and the conserved F or W are not part of the CDR3 here.

j_call,cdr3_length,v_call,cdr3_aa
TRBJ1-2,14,TRBV3-1/TRBV3-2,ASSQVQGASNYGYT
TRBJ2-5,14,TRBV5-6,ASSLTSGRAGETQY
TRBJ1-2,10,TRBV29-1,SADRGNYGYT
TRBJ1-2,12,TRBV2,ASSARGLGYGYT
TRBJ1-1,12,TRBV10-3,AIRGDREDTEAF
TRBJ1-1,11,TRBV14,ASSQWAEGLTF
TRBJ2-7,10,TRBV19,ASSGDRGKQY
TRBJ2-7,13,TRBV2,ASSPGQGVVYEQY
TRBJ1-2,13,TRBV6-5,ASSYEEGGSYGYT
TRBJ2-7,15,TRBV4-2,ASSQGPLGGGRYEQY
TRBJ1-1,11,TRBV12-3/TRBV12-4,ASSLGGVTEAF
TRBJ2-7,13,TRBV4-1,ASSQGEVTTYEQY
TRBJ1-6,16,TRBV6-2/TRBV6-3,ASSYPGTGRTYNSPLH
TRBJ2-6,16,TRBV28,ASSAPRDRVSGANVLT
TRBJ2-2,14,TRBV19,ASSIGTGLNTGELF
TRBJ2-3,15,TRBV9,ASSFGQGARGTDTQY
TRBJ2-2,15,TRBV7-6,ASSLALAEGNTGELF
TRBJ2-3,14,TRBV15,ATSRGSRPDKDTQY
TRBJ2-5,11,TRBV12-3/TRBV12-4,ASTKTSLETQY
TRBJ1-6,13,TRBV2,ASRKGGGGNSPLH
TRBJ1-6,11,TRBV27,ASTRDRRSPLH
TRBJ2-7,8,TRBV20-1,STRVQEQY
TRBJ2-2,14,TRBV7-2,ASSIPGQGVIFGLF
TRBJ2-3,12,TRBV5-5,ASSLLTGTDTQY
TRBJ1-2,11,TRBV9,ASSVEGQYGYT
TRBJ2-7,12,TRBV4-1,ASSLGLAGYEQY
TRBJ2-3,10,TRBV24-1,ATTSAGDTQY
TRBJ1-4,13,TRBV19,ASSILRQGIEKLF
TRBJ2-1,12,TRBV9,ASSVPDFPNEQF
TRBJ1-5,16,TRBV20-1,SASKVQGWRRSNQPQH
TRBJ1-1,12,TRBV9,ASSGTGMNTEAF
TRBJ2-2,13,TRBV28,ASSSLEVPTGELF
TRBJ1-2,12,TRBV28,ASSLPGHNYGYT
TRBJ2-1,11,TRBV11-2,ASSLGLAAEQF
TRBJ1-2,14,TRBV19,ASSMRTGGLSGGYT
TRBJ1-5,13,TRBV30,AWSVVGGGNQPQH
TRBJ2-7,12,TRBV7-9,ASSNRDLPYEQY
TRBJ1-6,12,TRBV2,ASIGESHNSPLH
TRBJ2-1,15,TRBV28,ASSTLAGRPLYNEQF
TRBJ1-2,15,TRBV28,ASTLSGQSGLNYGYT
TRBJ1-2,13,TRBV5-1,ASSLRDRGIDGYT
TRBJ2-1,14,TRBV24-1,ATSDQGLAAYNEQF
TRBJ1-1,12,TRBV5-4,ASSLVRGNTEAF
TRBJ2-1,11,TRBV11-3,ASRGTSSNEQF
TRBJ1-1,12,TRBV19,ASSMGRGDTEAF
TRBJ2-1,12,TRBV18,ASSSLEGRGEQF
TRBJ1-4,10,TRBV7-3,ASSLNGGSSR
TRBJ2-5,14,TRBV5-4,ASSPSGGAVLETQY
TRBJ1-4,14,TRBV5-5,ASSFRGLATNEKLF
TRBJ2-7,11,TRBV27,ASSLGGDYEQY
TRBJ1-3,15,TRBV19,ASSIVDSFQSGNTIY
TRBJ2-1,11,TRBV27,ASGWTAYNEQF
TRBJ2-7,17,TRBV27,ASSTYGGGLAGQFYEQY